This TCR beta chain was recovered during a study of blood T cells in healthy people across ages. A second PCR, run for roughly 7 to 11 cycles, used a sample-barcoded 5' primer plus a J-beta primer mix. Each CDR3 protein is one row after TCRdb ran MiXCR on the 5' RACE reads. The data hold some 1.4 million distinct CDR3 sequences, with 35% to 45% observed a single time. V was shortened by 1 base and J by 0 bases, with 11 bases between the two germline ends. Germline V lookup: CDR1 SGHRS, CDR2 YFSETQ. The CDR3 length is 16 residues. The chain links TRBV5-1 to TRBJ2-1; TRBD2 might be the D (6 bases). This TCR came from a woman in her late teens or twenties in good health. The source material was blood. CDR3 sequence: CASSLQGGASYNEQFF. Written as DNA, the CDR3 is TGCGCCAGCAGCTTGCAGGGCGGGGCCTCCTACAATGAGCAGTTCTTC.